This is a list of T cell receptor beta chains from one sample in a study of CD8 T cells in Susac syndrome. One entry per CDR3 protein, called by TCRdb with MiXCR from the immunoSEQ multiplex PCR reads. The sample carries fewer than 200,000 distinct CDR3 sequences, over 75% recorded once. The sequenced sample was CD4+ T cells from PBMCs. These receptors were collected from a human donor with Susac syndrome. The CDR3 runs from the conserved cysteine through the conserved F or W. A D gene is named only where the DNA matches it firmly. The listing skips clone size in some rows; elsewhere it reads once, few, many or a size class.

V gene	clone size	D gene	J gene	CDR3 DNA	CDR3 protein
TRBV5-1	-	-	TRBJ2-6	TGCGCCAGCAACCCCGACAGCTCTGGGGCCAACGTCCTGACTTTC	CASNPDSSGANVLTF
TRBV3-1	-	TRBD2	TRBJ2-5	TGTGCCAGCAGCCAAGATTGGGGGGGGAGAGGAGAGACCCAGTACTTC	CASSQDWGGRGETQYF
TRBV7-6	-	-	TRBJ2-7	TGTGCCAGCAGCTTAGAGGCAGGTACCTACGAGCAGTACTTC	CASSLEAGTYEQYF
TRBV7-6	once	-	TRBJ2-1	TGTGCCAGCGCTGTAAGCTCCTACAATGAGCAGTTCTTC	CASAVSSYNEQFF
TRBV27	-	TRBD1	TRBJ2-1	TGTGCCAGCAGTCAAACGACAGGGGCGGGTGGCGAGCAGTTCTTC	CASSQTTGAGGEQFF
TRBV18	-	-	TRBJ2-7	TGTGCCAGCTCACCCCAGAGCTCCTACGAGCAGTACTTC	CASSPQSSYEQYF
TRBV5-1	-	TRBD1	TRBJ1-1	TGCGCCAGCAGCGGAAAAACAGGGGTCACTGAAGCTTTCTTT	CASSGKTGVTEAFF
TRBV2	-	-	TRBJ2-1	TGTGCCAGCAAATCTCGGACTTACAATGAGCAGTTCTTC	CASKSRTYNEQFF
TRBV5-4	-	-	TRBJ2-2	TGTGCCAGCAGCTTGGTGCACACCGGGGAGCTGTTTTTT	CASSLVHTGELFF
TRBV5-1	-	-	TRBJ1-1	TGCGCCAGCAGCGCTGAAAGGACAACTGAAGCTTTCTTT	CASSAERTTEAFF
TRBV2	-	-	TRBJ2-7	TGTGCCAGCAGGCTTACGAGCTTCTACGAGCAGTACTTC	CASRLTSFYEQYF
TRBV14	-	TRBD1	TRBJ1-6	TGTGCCAGCAGCGTGACAGGGGGTAATTCACCCCTCCACTTT	CASSVTGGNSPLHF
TRBV12-5	-	-	TRBJ2-7	TGTGCTAGTGCCCCCTGGGAGGACTCCTACGAGCAGTACTTC	CASAPWEDSYEQYF
TRBV12-5	-	-	TRBJ1-1	TGTGCTAGTGGTTTGGTAGCCACTGAAGCTTTCTTT	CASGLVATEAFF
TRBV3-1	-	TRBD1	TRBJ2-7	TGTGCCAGCAGCCCACTCAGGGACAGGGTTAACGAGCAGTACTTC	CASSPLRDRVNEQYF
TRBV20-1	-	TRBD1	TRBJ1-6	TGCAGTGCCAGACAGGGGAGCTCCTATAATTCACCCCTCCACTTT	CSARQGSSYNSPLHF
TRBV12-3/TRBV12-4	-	TRBD2	TRBJ2-7	TGTGCCAGCACCATATGGCCGGGACTAGCGGGGGGGCCAAACGAGCAGTACTTC	CASTIWPGLAGGPNEQYF
TRBV12-3/TRBV12-4	-	TRBD1	TRBJ2-1	TGTGCCAGCATGATGCCGACAGGGGATCCCTACAATGAGCAGTTCTTC	CASMMPTGDPYNEQFF
TRBV20-1	-	-	TRBJ1-2	TGCAGTGCTAGATCGTGGCAGGGGTACGATGGCTACACCTTC	CSARSWQGYDGYTF
TRBV20-1	-	-	TRBJ1-1	TGCAGTGCCCCGATAGGTGGACAGAACACTGAAGCTTTCTTT	CSAPIGGQNTEAFF
TRBV10-3	once	-	TRBJ2-7	TGTGCCATCAGTGAAGGGAGCTACGAGCAGTACTTC	CAISEGSYEQYF
TRBV5-1	-	TRBD2	TRBJ2-1	TGCGCCAGCAGCTTGGAGATAGCGGGAGATAATGAGCAGTTCTTC	CASSLEIAGDNEQFF
TRBV3-1	-	-	TRBJ2-1	TGTGCCAGCAGCGCAAGATCAAGGGGGTGGTCGTACAATGAGCAGTTCTTC	CASSARSRGWSYNEQFF